This T cell receptor beta chain comes out of a study of cytomegalovirus exposure and HLA in healthy donors. Trimming at V came to 1 base and at J to 9 bases, leaving 8 bases not matched to a gene. The CDR3 is made up of 15 amino acids. CDR1 is SGHAT and CDR2 is FQNNGV in the germline V gene. Assay used: immunoSEQ multiplex PCR; TCRdb lists only in-frame clones, some missing. The repertoire holds 150,000 to 180,000 clones, with just over 85% as singletons. Remarks on this clone: Its specificity is not known.

Findings and caveats of the study: Among the CMV-associated chains, three were confirmed in vitro as specific for CMV antigens.

Sequenced: PBMCs. This receptor was obtained from a human donor in good health. The rearrangement joins TRBV11-2 to TRBJ2-4, with TRBD2 identical over 8 bases. For the CDR3, the DNA is TGTGCCAGCAGCTTAGCGCTAGCGGGCGGCGGCATTCAGTACTTC. Protein product: CASSLALAGGGIQYF.